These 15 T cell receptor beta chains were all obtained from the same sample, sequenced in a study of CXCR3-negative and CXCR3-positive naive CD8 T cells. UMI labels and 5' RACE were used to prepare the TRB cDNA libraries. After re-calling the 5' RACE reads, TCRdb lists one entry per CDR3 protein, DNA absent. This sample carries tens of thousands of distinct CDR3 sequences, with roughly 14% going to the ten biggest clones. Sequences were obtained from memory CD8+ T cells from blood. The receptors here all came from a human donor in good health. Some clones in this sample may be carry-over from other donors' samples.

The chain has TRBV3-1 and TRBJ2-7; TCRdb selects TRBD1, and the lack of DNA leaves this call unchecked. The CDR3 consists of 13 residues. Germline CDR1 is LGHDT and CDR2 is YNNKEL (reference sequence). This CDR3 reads CASSLPPSYEQYF.

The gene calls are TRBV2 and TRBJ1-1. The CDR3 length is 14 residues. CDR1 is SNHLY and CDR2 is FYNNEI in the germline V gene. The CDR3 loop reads CASRDNTLNTEAFF.

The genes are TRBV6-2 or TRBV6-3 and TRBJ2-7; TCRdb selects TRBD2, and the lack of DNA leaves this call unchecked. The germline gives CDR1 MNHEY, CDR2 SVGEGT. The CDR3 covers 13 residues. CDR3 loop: CASSPRPTYEQYF.

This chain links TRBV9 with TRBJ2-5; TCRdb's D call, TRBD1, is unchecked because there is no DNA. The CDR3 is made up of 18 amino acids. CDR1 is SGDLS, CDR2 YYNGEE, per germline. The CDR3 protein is CASSVGLVVGGAEETQYF.

CDR3 sequence: CATSDGTATGELFF. The V call is TRBV24-1, the J call TRBJ2-2; the D call of TRBD2 rests on TCRdb alone, since no DNA is present to check it. The CDR3 contains 14 residues. Germline V CDR1 and CDR2: KGHDR, SFDVKD.

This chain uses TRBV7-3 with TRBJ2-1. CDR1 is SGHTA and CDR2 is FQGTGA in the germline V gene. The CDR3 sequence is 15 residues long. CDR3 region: CASSSDRSSYNEQFF.

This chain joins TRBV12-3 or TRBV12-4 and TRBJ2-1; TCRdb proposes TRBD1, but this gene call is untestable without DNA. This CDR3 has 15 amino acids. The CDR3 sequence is CASTLGGPSYNEQFF.

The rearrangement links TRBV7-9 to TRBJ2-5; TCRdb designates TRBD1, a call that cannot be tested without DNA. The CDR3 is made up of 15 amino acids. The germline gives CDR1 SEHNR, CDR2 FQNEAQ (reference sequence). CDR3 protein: CASSYIWGEQETQYF.

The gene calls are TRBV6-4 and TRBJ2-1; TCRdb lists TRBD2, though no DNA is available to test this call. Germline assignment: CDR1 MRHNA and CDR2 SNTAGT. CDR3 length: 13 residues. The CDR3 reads CASSASGGSEQFF.

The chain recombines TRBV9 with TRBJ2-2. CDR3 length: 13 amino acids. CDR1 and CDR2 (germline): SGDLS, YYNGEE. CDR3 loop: CASSVTNTGELFF.

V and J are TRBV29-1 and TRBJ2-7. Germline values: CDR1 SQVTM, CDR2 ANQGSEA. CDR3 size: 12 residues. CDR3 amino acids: CSVERNSYEQYF.

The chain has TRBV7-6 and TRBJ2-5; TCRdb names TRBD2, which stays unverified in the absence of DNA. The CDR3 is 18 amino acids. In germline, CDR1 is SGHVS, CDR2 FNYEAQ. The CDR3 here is CASSAFSGTSGGQETQYF.

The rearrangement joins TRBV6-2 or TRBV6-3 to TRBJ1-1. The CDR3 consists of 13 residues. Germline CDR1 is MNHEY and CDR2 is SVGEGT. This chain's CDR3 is CASSYGVVTEAFF.

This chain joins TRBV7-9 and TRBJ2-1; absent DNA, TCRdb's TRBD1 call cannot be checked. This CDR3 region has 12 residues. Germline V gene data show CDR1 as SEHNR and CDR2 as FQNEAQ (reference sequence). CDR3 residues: CASSAPRDDRFF. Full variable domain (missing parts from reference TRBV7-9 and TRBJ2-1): DTGVSQNPRHKITKRGQNVTFRCDPISEHNRLYWYRQTLGQGPEFLTYFQNEAQLEKSRLLSDRFSAERPKGSFSTLEIQRTEQGDSAMYLCASSAPRDDRFFGPGTRLTVL.

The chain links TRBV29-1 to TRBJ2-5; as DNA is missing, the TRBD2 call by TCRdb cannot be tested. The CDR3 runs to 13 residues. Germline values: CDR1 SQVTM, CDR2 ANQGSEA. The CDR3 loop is CSVEGLAGETQYF. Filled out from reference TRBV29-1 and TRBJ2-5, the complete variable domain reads SAVISQKPSRDICQRGTSLTIQCQVDSQVTMMFWYRQQPGQSLTLIATANQGSEATYESGFVIDKFPISRPNLTFSTLTVSNMSPEDSSIYLCSVEGLAGETQYFGPGTRLLVL.